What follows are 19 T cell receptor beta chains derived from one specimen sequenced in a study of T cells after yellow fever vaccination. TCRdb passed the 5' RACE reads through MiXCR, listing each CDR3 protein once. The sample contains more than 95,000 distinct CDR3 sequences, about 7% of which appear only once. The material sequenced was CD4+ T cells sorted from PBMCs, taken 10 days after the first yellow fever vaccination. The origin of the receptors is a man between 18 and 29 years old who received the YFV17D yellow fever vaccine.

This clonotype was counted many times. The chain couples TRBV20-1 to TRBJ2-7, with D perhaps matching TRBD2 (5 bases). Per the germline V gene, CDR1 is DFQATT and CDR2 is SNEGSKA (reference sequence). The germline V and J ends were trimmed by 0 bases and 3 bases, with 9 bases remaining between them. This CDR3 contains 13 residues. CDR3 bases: TGCAGTGCTAGAGAACGGAGGAACTACGAGCAGTACGTC. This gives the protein CSARERRNYEQYV.

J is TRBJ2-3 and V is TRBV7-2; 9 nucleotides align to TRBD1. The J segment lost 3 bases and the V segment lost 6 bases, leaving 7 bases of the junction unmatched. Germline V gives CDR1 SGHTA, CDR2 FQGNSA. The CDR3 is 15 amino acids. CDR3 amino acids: CASSNGQGKTDTQYF. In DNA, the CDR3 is TGTGCCAGCAGTAATGGACAGGGGAAGACAGATACGCAGTATTTT.

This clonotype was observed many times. CDR3 in DNA: TGCGCCAGCAGCTTGGAGGCGGGACAAAACATTCAGTACTTC. This translates into CASSLEAGQNIQYF. This chain connects TRBV5-1 to TRBJ2-4, with D possibly TRBD2 on 6 matching bases. CDR1 and CDR2 (germline): SGHRS, YFSETQ. Trimming stripped 0 bases from V and 5 bases from J, with 9 bases between. This CDR3 spans 14 amino acids.

The DNA for the CDR3 is TGTGCCAGCTCACCACCGAACGGGGGGCAGGCTTTCTTT. Its translation is CASSPPNGGQAFF. This chain joins TRBV18 and TRBJ1-1; D is possibly TRBD1 (6 bases). Germline V gene data show CDR1 as KGHSH and CDR2 as LQKENI. This CDR3 contains 13 residues. V shed 0 bases and J shed 11 bases, with 13 bases lying between them.

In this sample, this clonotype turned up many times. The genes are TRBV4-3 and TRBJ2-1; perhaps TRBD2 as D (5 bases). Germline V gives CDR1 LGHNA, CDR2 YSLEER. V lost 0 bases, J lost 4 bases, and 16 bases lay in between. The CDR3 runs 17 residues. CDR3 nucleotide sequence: TGCGCCAGCAGCCAAGATGGGGTCAGCTGGGAGTACAATGAGCAGTTCTTC. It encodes CASSQDGVSWEYNEQFF.

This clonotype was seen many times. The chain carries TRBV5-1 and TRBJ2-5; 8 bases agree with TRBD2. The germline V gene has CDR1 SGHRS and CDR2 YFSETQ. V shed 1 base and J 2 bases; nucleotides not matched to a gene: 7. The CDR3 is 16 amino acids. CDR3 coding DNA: TGCGCCAGCAGCTTGTCCAGTAGCGGGGTACAAGAGACCCAGTACTTC. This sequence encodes CASSLSSSGVQETQYF.

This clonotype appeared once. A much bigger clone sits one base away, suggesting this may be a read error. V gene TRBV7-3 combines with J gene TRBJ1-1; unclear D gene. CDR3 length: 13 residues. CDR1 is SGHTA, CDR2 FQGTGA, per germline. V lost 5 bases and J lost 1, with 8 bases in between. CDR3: CASSTHGNTEAFF. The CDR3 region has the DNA TGTGCCAGCAGCACTCATGGGAACACTGAAGCTTTCTTT.

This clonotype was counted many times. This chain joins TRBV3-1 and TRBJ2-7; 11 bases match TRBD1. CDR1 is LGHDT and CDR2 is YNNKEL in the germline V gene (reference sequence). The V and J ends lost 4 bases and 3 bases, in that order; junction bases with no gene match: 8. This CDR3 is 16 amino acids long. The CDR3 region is CASSPRSGQGGYEQYF. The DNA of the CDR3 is TGTGCCAGCAGCCCACGATCGGGACAGGGGGGCTACGAGCAGTACTTC.

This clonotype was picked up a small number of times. This CDR3 is CATSDSGGANTGELFF. Here the CDR3 DNA reads TGTGCCACCAGTGATTCCGGGGGAGCGAACACCGGGGAGCTGTTTTTT. The chain couples TRBV24-1 to TRBJ2-2, with D tentatively TRBD2 (6 bases). The CDR3 covers 16 residues. Germline values: CDR1 KGHDR, CDR2 SFDVKD. The V and J ends lost 2 bases and 0 bases respectively, with 9 bases between them.

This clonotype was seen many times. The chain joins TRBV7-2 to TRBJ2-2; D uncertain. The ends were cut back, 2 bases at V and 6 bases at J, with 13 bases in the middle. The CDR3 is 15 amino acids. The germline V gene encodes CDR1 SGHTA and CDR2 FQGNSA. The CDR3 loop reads CASSLRRLKSGELFF. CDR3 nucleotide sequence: TGTGCCAGCAGCTTACGCCGCCTGAAGTCCGGGGAGCTGTTTTTT.

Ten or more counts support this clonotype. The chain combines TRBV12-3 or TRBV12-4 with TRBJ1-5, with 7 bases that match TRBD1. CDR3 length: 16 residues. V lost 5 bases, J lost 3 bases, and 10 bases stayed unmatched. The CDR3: CASSPPTGAPNQPQHF. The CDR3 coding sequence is TGTGCCAGCAGTCCCCCCACAGGGGCACCCAATCAGCCCCAGCATTTT.

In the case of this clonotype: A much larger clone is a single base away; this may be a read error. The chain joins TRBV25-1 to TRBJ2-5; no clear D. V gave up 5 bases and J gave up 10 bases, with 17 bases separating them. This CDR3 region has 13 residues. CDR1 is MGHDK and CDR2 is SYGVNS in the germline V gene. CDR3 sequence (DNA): TGTGCCAGCAGTAACGGAGCCGGGCAGAACCAGTACTTC. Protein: CASSNGAGQNQYF.

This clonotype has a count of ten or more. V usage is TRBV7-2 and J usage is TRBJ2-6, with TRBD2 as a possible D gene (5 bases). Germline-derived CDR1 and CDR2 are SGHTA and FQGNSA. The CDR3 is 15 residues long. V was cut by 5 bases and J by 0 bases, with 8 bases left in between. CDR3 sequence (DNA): TGTGCCAGCAGCAATCGGGACTCTGGGGCCAACGTCCTGACTTTC. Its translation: CASSNRDSGANVLTF.

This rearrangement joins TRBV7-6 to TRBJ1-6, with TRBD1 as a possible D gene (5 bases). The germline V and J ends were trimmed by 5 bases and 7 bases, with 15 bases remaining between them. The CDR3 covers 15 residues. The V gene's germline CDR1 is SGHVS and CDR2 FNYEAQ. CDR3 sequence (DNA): TGTGCCAGCAGCGCCATGATAAGGGACAATTCACCCCTCCACTTT. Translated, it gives CASSAMIRDNSPLHF.

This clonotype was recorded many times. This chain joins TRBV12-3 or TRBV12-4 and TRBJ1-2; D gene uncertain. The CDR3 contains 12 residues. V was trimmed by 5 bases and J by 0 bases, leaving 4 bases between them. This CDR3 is CASSPTNYGYTF. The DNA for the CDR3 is TGTGCCAGCAGTCCCACTAACTATGGCTACACCTTC.

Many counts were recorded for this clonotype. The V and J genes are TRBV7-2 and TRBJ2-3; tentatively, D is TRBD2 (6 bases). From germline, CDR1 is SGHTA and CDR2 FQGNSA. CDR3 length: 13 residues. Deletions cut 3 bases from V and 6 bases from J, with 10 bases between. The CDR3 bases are TGTGCCAGCAGCTTTGAAACTAGCGATACGCAGTATTTT. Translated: CASSFETSDTQYF.

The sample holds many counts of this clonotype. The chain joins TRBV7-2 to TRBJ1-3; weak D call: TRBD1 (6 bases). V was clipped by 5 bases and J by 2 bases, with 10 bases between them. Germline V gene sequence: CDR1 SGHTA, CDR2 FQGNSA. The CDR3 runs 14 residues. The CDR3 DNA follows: TGTGCCAGCAGCCAACAGGGTACTGGAAACACCATATATTTT. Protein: CASSQQGTGNTIYF.

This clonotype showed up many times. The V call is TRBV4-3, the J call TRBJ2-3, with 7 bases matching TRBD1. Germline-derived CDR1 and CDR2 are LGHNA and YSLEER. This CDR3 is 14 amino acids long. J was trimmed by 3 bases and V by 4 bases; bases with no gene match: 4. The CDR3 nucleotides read TGCGCCAGCAGCCTAGGGACAGTAACAGATACGCAGTATTTT. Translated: CASSLGTVTDTQYF.

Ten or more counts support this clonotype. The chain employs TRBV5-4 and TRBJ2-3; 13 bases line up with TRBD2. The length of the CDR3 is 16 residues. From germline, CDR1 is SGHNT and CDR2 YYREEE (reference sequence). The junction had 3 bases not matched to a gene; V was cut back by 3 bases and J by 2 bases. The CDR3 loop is CASSSGLAGVTDTQYF. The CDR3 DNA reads TGTGCCAGCAGCTCCGGACTAGCGGGGGTCACAGATACGCAGTATTTT.